Listed below are T cell receptor beta chains from one sample, sequenced in a study of identical twins. TCRdb re-called the 5' RACE reads through MiXCR, storing one row per CDR3 protein. The data show 200,000 to 250,000 distinct CDR3 sequences, with around 6.6% seen just once and 3.6% held by the top ten. The same sample was also used in a study of yellow fever vaccine responses in identical twins.

The material sequenced was memory (CD45RO+) T cells sorted from blood. These receptor sequences come from a woman under 30 in good health. The CDR3 runs from the conserved cysteine through the conserved F or W. The order of the fields is V gene, D gene, clone size, J gene, CDR3 protein, CDR3 DNA. D genes are given only for firm matches. Clone sizes are given selectively: once, few, many, or a class where the clone is expanded.

V gene: TRBV7-9
D gene: .
clone size: few
J gene: TRBJ2-7
CDR3 protein: CASSLGNEQYF
CDR3 DNA: TGTGCCAGCAGCCTAGGTAACGAGCAGTACTTC

V gene: TRBV6-2/TRBV6-3
D gene: .
clone size: few
J gene: TRBJ2-1
CDR3 protein: CASSDPQGYNEQFF
CDR3 DNA: TGTGCCAGCAGTGACCCCCAGGGGTACAATGAGCAGTTCTTC

V gene: TRBV6-2/TRBV6-3
D gene: TRBD2
clone size: .
J gene: TRBJ2-7
CDR3 protein: CASSGIAGGRIEQYF
CDR3 DNA: TGTGCCAGCAGCGGAATAGCGGGAGGGCGGATCGAGCAGTACTTC

V gene: TRBV20-1
D gene: .
clone size: many
J gene: TRBJ1-2
CDR3 protein: CSARLGPSGYTF
CDR3 DNA: TGCAGTGCTAGGCTCGGCCCGAGTGGCTACACCTTC

V gene: TRBV28
D gene: .
clone size: few
J gene: TRBJ1-6
CDR3 protein: CATEKTGNSPLHF
CDR3 DNA: TGTGCCACCGAAAAAACGGGGAATTCACCCCTCCACTTT

V gene: TRBV20-1
D gene: .
clone size: many
J gene: TRBJ2-6
CDR3 protein: CSARDQASALIGANVLTF
CDR3 DNA: TGCAGTGCTAGAGATCAAGCAAGCGCGTTGATCGGGGCCAACGTCCTGACTTTC

V gene: TRBV28
D gene: .
clone size: many
J gene: TRBJ2-4
CDR3 protein: CASTRSLAKNIQYF
CDR3 DNA: TGTGCCAGCACCAGGAGTCTTGCCAAAAACATTCAGTACTTC

V gene: TRBV5-1
D gene: TRBD2
clone size: .
J gene: TRBJ2-7
CDR3 protein: CASSILGPGGGEQYF
CDR3 DNA: TGCGCCAGCAGCATCTTAGGCCCGGGAGGAGGCGAGCAGTACTTC

V gene: TRBV12-3/TRBV12-4
D gene: .
clone size: many
J gene: TRBJ2-1
CDR3 protein: CASSLHEQFF
CDR3 DNA: TGTGCCAGCAGTTTACATGAGCAGTTCTTC

V gene: TRBV10-2
D gene: TRBD2
clone size: many
J gene: TRBJ2-7
CDR3 protein: CASSVVAGEVEQYF
CDR3 DNA: TGCGCCAGCAGTGTTGTAGCGGGAGAGGTCGAGCAGTACTTC

V gene: TRBV29-1
D gene: TRBD2
clone size: many
J gene: TRBJ2-7
CDR3 protein: CSVRSGTSRTYEQYF
CDR3 DNA: TGCAGCGTAAGATCCGGGACTAGCCGAACCTACGAGCAGTACTTC

V gene: TRBV6-1
D gene: .
clone size: many
J gene: TRBJ1-3
CDR3 protein: CASSPTGSGNTIYF
CDR3 DNA: TGTGCCAGCAGTCCCACAGGGTCTGGAAACACCATATATTTT

V gene: TRBV2
D gene: .
clone size: few
J gene: TRBJ1-5
CDR3 protein: CASSEAPVKGQPQHF
CDR3 DNA: TGTGCCAGCAGTGAAGCCCCAGTAAAGGGACAGCCCCAGCATTTT

V gene: TRBV9
D gene: .
clone size: .
J gene: TRBJ2-2
CDR3 protein: CASSVAAAANTGELFF
CDR3 DNA: TGTGCCAGCAGCGTAGCGGCAGCAGCCAACACCGGGGAGCTGTTTTTT

V gene: TRBV20-1
D gene: .
clone size: few
J gene: TRBJ2-3
CDR3 protein: CSARPAGAPTDTQYF
CDR3 DNA: TGCAGTGCTAGGCCCGCCGGGGCGCCCACAGATACGCAGTATTTT

V gene: TRBV10-3
D gene: .
clone size: few
J gene: TRBJ2-7
CDR3 protein: CAIKTEGDHEQYF
CDR3 DNA: TGTGCCATCAAAACGGAGGGGGACCACGAGCAGTACTTC

V gene: TRBV7-8
D gene: .
clone size: .
J gene: TRBJ1-5
CDR3 protein: CASGRNSNQPQHF
CDR3 DNA: TGTGCCAGCGGCAGAAATAGCAATCAGCCCCAGCATTTT

V gene: TRBV6-2/TRBV6-3
D gene: .
clone size: many
J gene: TRBJ2-2
CDR3 protein: CASISTSYTGELFF
CDR3 DNA: TGTGCCAGCATATCGACTAGTTACACCGGGGAGCTGTTTTTT

V gene: TRBV12-3/TRBV12-4
D gene: .
clone size: .
J gene: TRBJ1-1
CDR3 protein: CASSLTPYEAFF
CDR3 DNA: TGTGCCAGCAGTTTAACCCCGTATGAAGCTTTCTTT

V gene: TRBV5-1
D gene: TRBD2
clone size: .
J gene: TRBJ2-7
CDR3 protein: CASRGAGGPSQTAYEQYF
CDR3 DNA: TGCGCCAGCAGGGGTGCGGGAGGGCCCTCTCAAACGGCGTACGAGCAGTACTTC

V gene: TRBV6-1
D gene: .
clone size: many
J gene: TRBJ1-5
CDR3 protein: CASSSIRGSNQPQHF
CDR3 DNA: TGTGCCAGCAGCTCGATTCGGGGTAGCAATCAGCCCCAGCATTTT

V gene: TRBV13
D gene: .
clone size: many
J gene: TRBJ2-2
CDR3 protein: CASSSAPTSNTGELFF
CDR3 DNA: TGTGCCAGCAGCTCCGCCCCTACCTCGAACACCGGGGAGCTGTTTTTT

V gene: TRBV3-1
D gene: .
clone size: .
J gene: TRBJ1-2
CDR3 protein: CASSQDRAQRGYTF
CDR3 DNA: TGTGCCAGCAGCCAAGATCGGGCTCAGCGCGGCTACACCTTC

V gene: TRBV4-1
D gene: .
clone size: few
J gene: TRBJ2-5
CDR3 protein: CASSLRFGQSEQETQYF
CDR3 DNA: TGCGCCAGCAGCCTCCGCTTTGGACAGAGTGAGCAAGAGACCCAGTACTTC

V gene: TRBV19
D gene: TRBD2
clone size: .
J gene: TRBJ2-5
CDR3 protein: CASSIGAGASGKETQYF
CDR3 DNA: TGTGCCAGTAGTATAGGGGCTGGGGCTAGCGGGAAAGAGACCCAGTACTTC

V gene: TRBV11-2
D gene: TRBD2
clone size: .
J gene: TRBJ2-4
CDR3 protein: CASSGGVPKNIQYF
CDR3 DNA: TGTGCCAGCAGCGGGGGGGTCCCCAAAAACATTCAGTACTTC

V gene: TRBV6-1
D gene: .
clone size: many
J gene: TRBJ2-7
CDR3 protein: CASRLPGPDYEQYF
CDR3 DNA: TGTGCCAGCAGACTACCGGGTCCCGACTACGAGCAGTACTTC

V gene: TRBV5-1
D gene: .
clone size: many
J gene: TRBJ2-2
CDR3 protein: CASSSGTATGELFF
CDR3 DNA: TGCGCCAGCAGCTCCGGGACGGCCACCGGGGAGCTGTTTTTT

V gene: TRBV5-6
D gene: .
clone size: many
J gene: TRBJ2-1
CDR3 protein: CASSLLESSYNEQFF
CDR3 DNA: TGTGCCAGCAGCTTGCTAGAATCCTCCTACAATGAGCAGTTCTTC

V gene: TRBV28
D gene: TRBD1
clone size: many
J gene: TRBJ1-1
CDR3 protein: CASSPAGTGGTEAFF
CDR3 DNA: TGTGCCAGCAGTCCCGCCGGGACAGGGGGCACTGAAGCTTTCTTT

V gene: TRBV12-3/TRBV12-4
D gene: .
clone size: many
J gene: TRBJ1-2
CDR3 protein: CASRPRGSSGYTF
CDR3 DNA: TGTGCCAGCAGGCCTAGGGGGAGCAGCGGCTACACCTTC

V gene: TRBV2
D gene: .
clone size: .
J gene: TRBJ1-3
CDR3 protein: CASSEALQTHGNTIYF
CDR3 DNA: TGTGCCAGCAGTGAAGCGCTTCAGACTCATGGAAACACCATATATTTT

V gene: TRBV3-1
D gene: .
clone size: many
J gene: TRBJ2-7
CDR3 protein: CASSQWYEQYF
CDR3 DNA: TGTGCCAGCAGCCAATGGTACGAGCAGTACTTC

V gene: TRBV4-1
D gene: .
clone size: many
J gene: TRBJ1-5
CDR3 protein: CASSQDLLNQPQHF
CDR3 DNA: TGCGCCAGCAGCCAAGATTTGCTTAATCAGCCCCAGCATTTT

V gene: TRBV3-1
D gene: TRBD1
clone size: few
J gene: TRBJ1-3
CDR3 protein: CASSQRGPGNTIYF
CDR3 DNA: TGTGCCAGCAGCCAAAGGGGGCCTGGAAACACCATATATTTT

V gene: TRBV12-3/TRBV12-4
D gene: .
clone size: many
J gene: TRBJ2-5
CDR3 protein: CASSPDPAQETQYF
CDR3 DNA: TGTGCCAGCAGTCCGGACCCCGCCCAAGAGACCCAGTACTTC

V gene: TRBV18
D gene: .
clone size: few
J gene: TRBJ2-2
CDR3 protein: CASSPLAMKSTGELFF
CDR3 DNA: TGTGCCAGCTCACCCCTAGCGATGAAAAGCACCGGGGAGCTGTTTTTT

V gene: TRBV20-1
D gene: .
clone size: .
J gene: TRBJ2-1
CDR3 protein: CSARPGPSGRNEQFF
CDR3 DNA: TGCAGTGCTAGACCGGGGCCTAGTGGTCGGAATGAGCAGTTCTTC

V gene: TRBV11-3
D gene: .
clone size: few
J gene: TRBJ2-5
CDR3 protein: CASSFQPGETQYF
CDR3 DNA: TGTGCCAGCAGCTTCCAGCCTGGAGAGACCCAGTACTTC

V gene: TRBV6-5
D gene: .
clone size: .
J gene: TRBJ2-1
CDR3 protein: CASRYYNEQFF
CDR3 DNA: TGTGCCAGCCGTTATTACAATGAGCAGTTCTTC

V gene: TRBV6-2/TRBV6-3
D gene: TRBD1
clone size: few
J gene: TRBJ1-1
CDR3 protein: CASGRGGFFAFF
CDR3 DNA: TGTGCCAGCGGACGAGGGGGCTTCTTTGCTTTCTTT

V gene: TRBV20-1
D gene: TRBD1
clone size: .
J gene: TRBJ1-1
CDR3 protein: CSARGTGGADTEAFF
CDR3 DNA: TGCAGTGCTAGAGGTACAGGGGGCGCGGACACTGAAGCTTTCTTT

V gene: TRBV7-8
D gene: .
clone size: .
J gene: TRBJ2-2
CDR3 protein: CASSPVSGELFF
CDR3 DNA: TGTGCCAGCAGCCCAGTGTCCGGGGAGCTGTTTTTT

V gene: TRBV29-1
D gene: TRBD1
clone size: many
J gene: TRBJ1-2
CDR3 protein: CSVGDLGQSNYGYTF
CDR3 DNA: TGCAGCGTTGGGGACCTGGGACAGAGCAACTATGGCTACACCTTC

V gene: TRBV6-1
D gene: .
clone size: few
J gene: TRBJ1-4
CDR3 protein: CASIGGEKLFF
CDR3 DNA: TGTGCCAGCATAGGTGGGGAAAAACTGTTTTTT

V gene: TRBV5-1
D gene: .
clone size: few
J gene: TRBJ1-3
CDR3 protein: CASSLDGPTQGFGNTIYF
CDR3 DNA: TGCGCCAGCAGCTTGGACGGGCCAACCCAGGGTTTTGGAAACACCATATATTTT

V gene: TRBV18
D gene: TRBD2
clone size: few
J gene: TRBJ2-4
CDR3 protein: CASSPPGLAGVWAKNIQYF
CDR3 DNA: TGTGCCAGCTCACCTCCTGGACTAGCGGGAGTGTGGGCCAAAAACATTCAGTACTTC

V gene: TRBV15
D gene: .
clone size: .
J gene: TRBJ1-1
CDR3 protein: CATTGEGKGISFF
CDR3 DNA: TGTGCCACCACTGGGGAAGGAAAGGGGATATCTTTCTTT

V gene: TRBV18
D gene: .
clone size: .
J gene: TRBJ2-7
CDR3 protein: CASSPVRGYEQYF
CDR3 DNA: TGTGCCAGCTCACCAGTCAGGGGCTACGAGCAGTACTTC

V gene: TRBV4-2
D gene: .
clone size: .
J gene: TRBJ1-1
CDR3 protein: CASSQPSTTGWSTEAFF
CDR3 DNA: TGTGCCAGCAGCCAACCGTCAACGACAGGTTGGTCCACTGAAGCTTTCTTT

V gene: TRBV27
D gene: .
clone size: few
J gene: TRBJ1-4
CDR3 protein: CASSLVPSGEKLFF
CDR3 DNA: TGTGCCAGCAGTTTAGTCCCAAGCGGGGAAAAACTGTTTTTT

V gene: TRBV20-1
D gene: .
clone size: few
J gene: TRBJ2-6
CDR3 protein: CSASGTASGANVLTF
CDR3 DNA: TGCAGTGCTTCCGGGACGGCCTCTGGGGCCAACGTCCTGACTTTC

V gene: TRBV12-3/TRBV12-4
D gene: .
clone size: few
J gene: TRBJ2-7
CDR3 protein: CASSLATTYEQYF
CDR3 DNA: TGTGCCAGCAGTTTAGCGACCACCTACGAGCAGTACTTC

V gene: TRBV28
D gene: .
clone size: many
J gene: TRBJ2-5
CDR3 protein: CASRSTPERTQYF
CDR3 DNA: TGTGCCAGCAGATCTACACCCGAGCGGACCCAGTACTTC

V gene: TRBV24-1
D gene: TRBD1
clone size: many
J gene: TRBJ2-2
CDR3 protein: CATGTANTGELFF
CDR3 DNA: TGTGCCACCGGGACAGCTAACACCGGGGAGCTGTTTTTT

V gene: TRBV20-1
D gene: TRBD2
clone size: .
J gene: TRBJ2-1
CDR3 protein: CSARDLFVGGDYNEQFF
CDR3 DNA: TGCAGTGCTAGAGACCTATTTGTGGGGGGGGACTACAATGAGCAGTTCTTC

V gene: TRBV10-1
D gene: .
clone size: many
J gene: TRBJ2-2
CDR3 protein: CATSLASNTGELFF
CDR3 DNA: TGCGCCACCTCCTTGGCCTCGAACACCGGGGAGCTGTTTTTT

V gene: TRBV3-1
D gene: .
clone size: many
J gene: TRBJ2-2
CDR3 protein: CASSPTVNTGELFF
CDR3 DNA: TGTGCCAGCAGCCCGACAGTTAACACCGGGGAGCTGTTTTTT

V gene: TRBV20-1
D gene: .
clone size: .
J gene: TRBJ1-5
CDR3 protein: CSARETLSSNQPQHF
CDR3 DNA: TGCAGTGCTAGAGAAACCCTTTCTAGCAATCAGCCCCAGCATTTT